Here is one T cell receptor (beta chain) with its context. What it recognizes is unknown. This entry is derived from a study of vaccination effects on CD4 cells after COVID-19. Assay: immunoSEQ multiplex PCR; the TCRdb copy retains only in-frame clones and omits some. The sample includes 71,000 or so clones, approximately 70% of them seen just once. Trimming took off 0 bases at V and 6 bases at J, with 13 bases between the two ends. The CDR3 totals 14 residues. The V gene's germline CDR1 is SGHRS and CDR2 YFSETQ. ViraFEST assay sequencing came after antigen-specific CD4+ T cells were expanded with viral peptide pools. Isolating CD4+ T cells followed less than 11 days of culture. Having tested negative for nucleocapsid antibodies, the vaccine recipients showed no prior SARS-CoV-2 infection. Each culture well received roughly 1.9 million PBMC. These cells were then cultured in IMDM with approximately 9.8 IU/ml IL-2 and 7.5 to 10 ug/ml peptides.

Whole-study results and caveats: Healthy vaccinees' vaccine-induced clones included only 1 of 255 cross-reacting with common cold coronaviruses.

This TCR was recovered from a human donor who received a COVID-19 vaccine. Source: CD4+ T cells from PBMCs cultured with HCoV-OC43 spike peptides, taken before COVID-19 vaccination. Subset described: HCoV-OC43 spike overlapping peptide pool stimulation. The rearrangement joins TRBV5-1 to TRBJ2-7; possibly TRBD2 for D (6 bases). The CDR3 is CASSLGDFEGEQYV. CDR3 nucleotides: TGCGCCAGCAGCTTGGGGGACTTTGAGGGCGAGCAGTACGTC.